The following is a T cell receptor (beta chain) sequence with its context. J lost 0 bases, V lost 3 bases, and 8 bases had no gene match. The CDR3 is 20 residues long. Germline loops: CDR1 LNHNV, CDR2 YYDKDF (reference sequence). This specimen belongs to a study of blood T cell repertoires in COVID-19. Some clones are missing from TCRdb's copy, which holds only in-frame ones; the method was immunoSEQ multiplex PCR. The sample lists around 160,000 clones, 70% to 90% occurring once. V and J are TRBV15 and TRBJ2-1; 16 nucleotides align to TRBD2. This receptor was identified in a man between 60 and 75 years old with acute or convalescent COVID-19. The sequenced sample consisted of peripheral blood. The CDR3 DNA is TGTGCCACCAGCAGGACCGGGACTAGCGGGGGGGCGAGCTCCTACAATGAGCAGTTCTTC. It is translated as CATSRTGTSGGASSYNEQFF.